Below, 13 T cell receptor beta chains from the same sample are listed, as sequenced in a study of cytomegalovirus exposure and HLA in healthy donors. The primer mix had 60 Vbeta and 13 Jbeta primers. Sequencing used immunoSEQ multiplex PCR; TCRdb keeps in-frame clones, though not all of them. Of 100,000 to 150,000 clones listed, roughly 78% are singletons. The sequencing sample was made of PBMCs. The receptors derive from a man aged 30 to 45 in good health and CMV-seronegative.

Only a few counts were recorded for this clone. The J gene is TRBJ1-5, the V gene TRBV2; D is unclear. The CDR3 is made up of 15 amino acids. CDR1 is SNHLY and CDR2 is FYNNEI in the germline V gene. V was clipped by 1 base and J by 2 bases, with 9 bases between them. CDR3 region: CASSEGAFGNQPQHF. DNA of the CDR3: TGTGCCAGCAGTGAAGGAGCATTCGGCAATCAGCCCCAGCATTTT.

The CDR3 DNA is TGCGCCAGCAGCTGGAGCGGTGTTGGCGGACTTACCGGGGAGCTGTTTTTT. Its protein is CASSWSGVGGLTGELFF. V gene TRBV5-1 combines with J gene TRBJ2-2; TRBD2 might be the D (5 bases). This CDR3 has 17 residues. CDR1 and CDR2 from the germline V gene are SGHRS and YFSETQ. V dropped 3 bases and J dropped 5 bases, with 20 bases sitting between them. The complete variable domain, with remaining parts taken from reference TRBV5-1 and TRBJ2-2, reads KAGVTQTPRYLIKTRGQQVTLSCSPISGHRSVSWYQQTPGQGLQFLFEYFSETQRNKGNFPGRFSGRQFSNSRSEMNVSTLELGDSALYLCASSWSGVGGLTGELFFGEGSRLTVL.

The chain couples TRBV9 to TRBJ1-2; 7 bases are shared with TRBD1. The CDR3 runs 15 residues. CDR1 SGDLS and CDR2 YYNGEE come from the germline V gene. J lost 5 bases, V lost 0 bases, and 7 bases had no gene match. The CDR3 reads CASSVDEGANYGYTF. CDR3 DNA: TGTGCCAGCAGCGTAGATGAGGGGGCGAATTATGGCTACACCTTC.

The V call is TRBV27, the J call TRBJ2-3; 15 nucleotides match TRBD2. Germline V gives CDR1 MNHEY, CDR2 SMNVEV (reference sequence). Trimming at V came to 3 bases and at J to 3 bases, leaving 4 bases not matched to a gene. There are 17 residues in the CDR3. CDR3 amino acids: CASSLRGLAGGTDTQYF. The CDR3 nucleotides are TGTGCCAGCAGTTTGAGGGGACTAGCGGGAGGAACAGATACGCAGTATTTT.

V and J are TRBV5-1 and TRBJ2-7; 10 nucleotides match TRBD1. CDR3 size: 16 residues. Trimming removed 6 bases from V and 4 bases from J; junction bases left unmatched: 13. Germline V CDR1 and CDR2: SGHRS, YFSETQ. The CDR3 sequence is CASIPEPGQGWYEQYF. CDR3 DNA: TGCGCCAGCATCCCTGAACCGGGACAGGGGTGGTACGAGCAGTACTTC. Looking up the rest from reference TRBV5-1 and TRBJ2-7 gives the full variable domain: KAGVTQTPRYLIKTRGQQVTLSCSPISGHRSVSWYQQTPGQGLQFLFEYFSETQRNKGNFPGRFSGRQFSNSRSEMNVSTLELGDSALYLCASIPEPGQGWYEQYFGPGTRLTVT.

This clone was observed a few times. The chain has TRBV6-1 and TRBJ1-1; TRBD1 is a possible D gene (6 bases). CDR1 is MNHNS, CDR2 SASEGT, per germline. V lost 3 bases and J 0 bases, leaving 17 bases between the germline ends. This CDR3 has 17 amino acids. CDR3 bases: TGTGCCAGCAGTGACCGGGACATCGGTATAATGAACACTGAAGCTTTCTTT. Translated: CASSDRDIGIMNTEAFF.

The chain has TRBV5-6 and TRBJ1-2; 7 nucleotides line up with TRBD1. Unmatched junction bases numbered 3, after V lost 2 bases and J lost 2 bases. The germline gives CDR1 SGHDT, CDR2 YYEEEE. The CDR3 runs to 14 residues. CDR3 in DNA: TGTGCCAGCAGCTTTACAGGGGAGAACTATGGCTACACCTTC. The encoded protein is CASSFTGENYGYTF.

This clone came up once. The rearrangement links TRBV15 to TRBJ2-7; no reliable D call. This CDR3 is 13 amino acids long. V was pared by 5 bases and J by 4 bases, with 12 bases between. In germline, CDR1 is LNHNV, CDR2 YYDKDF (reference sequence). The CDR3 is CATSPNSGYEQYF. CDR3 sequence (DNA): TGTGCCACCAGCCCTAATTCCGGGTACGAGCAGTACTTC. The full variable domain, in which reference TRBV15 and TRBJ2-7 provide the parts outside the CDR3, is DAMVIQNPRYQVTQFGKPVTLSCSQTLNHNVMYWYQQKSSQAPKLLFHYYDKDFNNEADTPDNFQSRRPNTSFCFLDIRSPGLGDTAMYLCATSPNSGYEQYFGPGTRLTVT.

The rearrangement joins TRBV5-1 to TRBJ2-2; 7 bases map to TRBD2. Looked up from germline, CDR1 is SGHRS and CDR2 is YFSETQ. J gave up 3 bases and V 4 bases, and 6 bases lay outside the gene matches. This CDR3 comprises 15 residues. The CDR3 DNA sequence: TGCGCCAGCAGCATCGGGACTATGGACACCGGGGAGCTGTTTTTT. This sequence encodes CASSIGTMDTGELFF.

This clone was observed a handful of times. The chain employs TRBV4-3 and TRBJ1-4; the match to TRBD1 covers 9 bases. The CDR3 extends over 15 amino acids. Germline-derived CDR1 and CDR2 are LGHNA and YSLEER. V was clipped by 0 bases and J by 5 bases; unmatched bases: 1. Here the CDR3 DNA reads TGCGCCAGCAGCCAAGAAGGGACAGGGAATGAAAAACTGTTTTTT. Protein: CASSQEGTGNEKLFF.

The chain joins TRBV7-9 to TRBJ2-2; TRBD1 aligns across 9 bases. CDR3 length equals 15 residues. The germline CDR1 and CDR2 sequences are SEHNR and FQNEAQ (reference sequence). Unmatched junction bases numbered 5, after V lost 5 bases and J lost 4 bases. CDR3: CASSIKDRGTGELFF. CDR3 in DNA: TGTGCCAGCAGCATTAAGGACAGGGGCACCGGGGAGCTGTTTTTT. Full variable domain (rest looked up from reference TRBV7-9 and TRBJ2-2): DTGVSQNPRHKITKRGQNVTFRCDPISEHNRLYWYRQTLGQGPEFLTYFQNEAQLEKSRLLSDRFSAERPKGSFSTLEIQRTEQGDSAMYLCASSIKDRGTGELFFGEGSRLTVL.

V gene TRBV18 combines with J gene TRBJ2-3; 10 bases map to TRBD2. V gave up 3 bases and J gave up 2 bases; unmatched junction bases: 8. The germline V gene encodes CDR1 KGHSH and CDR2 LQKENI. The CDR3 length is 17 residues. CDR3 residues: CASSPLLAGVATDTQYF. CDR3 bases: TGTGCCAGCTCACCTCTCCTAGCGGGAGTGGCCACAGATACGCAGTATTTT.

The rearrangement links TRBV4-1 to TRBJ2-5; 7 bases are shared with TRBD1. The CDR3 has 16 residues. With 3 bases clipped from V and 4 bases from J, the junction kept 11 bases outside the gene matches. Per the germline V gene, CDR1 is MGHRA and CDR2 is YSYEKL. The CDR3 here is CASSHRDRVRGETQYF. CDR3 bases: TGCGCCAGCAGCCACAGAGACAGGGTGCGAGGAGAGACCCAGTACTTC.